The 3 T cell receptor beta chains below all came from one sample that was sequenced in a study of blood T cell repertoires in COVID-19. Data came from immunoSEQ multiplex PCR; TCRdb stores just in-frame clones and leaves some out. The sample records fewer than 85,000 clones, roughly 70% being singletons. Sequenced: peripheral blood. These TCRs come from a human donor with acute or convalescent COVID-19. The donor label of this sample is uncertain.

The chain links TRBV5-1 to TRBJ2-3; tentative D call: TRBD2 (5 bases). The CDR3 has 16 residues. V was shortened by 4 bases and J by 4 bases, with 19 bases between the two germline ends. Germline V gives CDR1 SGHRS, CDR2 YFSETQ. This CDR3 is CASSPSGGSRSDTQYF. The CDR3 nucleotides read TGCGCCAGCAGCCCCTCCGGCGGGTCTCGCTCAGATACGCAGTATTTT.

The gene calls are TRBV28 and TRBJ1-6; 7 nucleotides match TRBD1. Germline loops: CDR1 MDHEN, CDR2 SYDVKM. The CDR3 totals 15 residues. The ends lost 9 bases at V and 3 bases at J; junction bases unmatched: 8. CDR3 amino acids: CASHPTGFYNSPLHF. For the CDR3, the DNA is TGTGCCAGTCATCCGACAGGGTTCTATAATTCACCCCTCCACTTT.

V usage is TRBV19 and J usage is TRBJ1-5; TRBD1 aligns across 7 bases. V lost 8 bases and J lost 3; bases outside the gene matches: 10. The length of the CDR3 is 15 residues. Germline CDR1 reads LNHDA; CDR2 reads SQIVND (reference sequence). The CDR3 DNA follows: TGTGCCAGTTCGACAGGGATGATTGACAATCAGCCCCAGCATTTT. Amino acids: CASSTGMIDNQPQHF. The variable domain in full, with the rest retrieved from reference TRBV19 and TRBJ1-5, is DGGITQSPKYLFRKEGQNVTLSCEQNLNHDAMYWYRQDPGQGLRLIYYSQIVNDFQKGDIAEGYSVSREKKESFPLTVTSAQKNPTAFYLCASSTGMIDNQPQHFGDGTRLSIL.